The T cell receptor (beta chain) under discussion was sequenced for a study of cytomegalovirus exposure and HLA in healthy donors. The CDR3 spans 11 residues. Researchers ran the PCR with 60 Vbeta and 13 Jbeta primers. Profiling relied on immunoSEQ multiplex PCR, and the TCRdb table lists in-frame clones only, not all of them. The data show about 150,000 clones, about 71% seen once. This TCR came from a woman aged 60-75 years in good health and CMV-seropositive. What was sequenced was PBMCs. The chain employs TRBV21-1 and TRBJ1-5; the DNA was not compared with TRBD1, the D call given in the table. TRBV21-1 counts as a pseudogene. Written as DNA, the CDR3 is TGTGCCAGCAGACGGACAGCTCCCCAGCATTTT. Its protein is CASRRTAPQHF.